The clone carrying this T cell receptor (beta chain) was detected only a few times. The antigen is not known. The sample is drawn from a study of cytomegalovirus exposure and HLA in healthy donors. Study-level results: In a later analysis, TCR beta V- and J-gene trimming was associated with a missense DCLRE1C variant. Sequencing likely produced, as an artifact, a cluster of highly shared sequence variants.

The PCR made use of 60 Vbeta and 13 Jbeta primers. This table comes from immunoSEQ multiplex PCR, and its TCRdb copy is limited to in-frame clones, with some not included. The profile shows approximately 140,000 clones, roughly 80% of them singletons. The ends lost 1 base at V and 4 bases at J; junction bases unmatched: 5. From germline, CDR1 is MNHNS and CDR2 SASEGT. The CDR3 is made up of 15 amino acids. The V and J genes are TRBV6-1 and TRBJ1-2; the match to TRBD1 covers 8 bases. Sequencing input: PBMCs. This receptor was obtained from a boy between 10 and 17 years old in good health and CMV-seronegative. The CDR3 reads CASSEGAGGIYGYTF. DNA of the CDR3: TGTGCCAGCAGTGAAGGTGCAGGGGGCATCTATGGCTACACCTTC.